This is a list of T cell receptor beta chains from one sample in a study of shared clonotypes between healthy human individuals. Here immunoSEQ multiplex PCR was the method, and the copy in TCRdb shows in-frame clones only, minus some. The sample comprises 2,100,000 or so clones, almost 96% of which are singletons, and 0.1% to 0.15% rests with the top ten. What was sequenced was naive CD4+ T cells sorted from blood. These receptors came from a man between 18 and 29 years old in good health. The CDR3 runs from the conserved cysteine through the conserved F or W. D genes are given only for firm matches. Part of the rows lack a size; the others show once, few, many or a class for expanded clones.

V	size	J	D	DNA	CDR3
TRBV4-1	-	TRBJ1-1	TRBD1	TGCGCCAGCAGCCAAATGGGACAGGGTAATCGTCTGAACACTGAAGCTTTCTTT	CASSQMGQGNRLNTEAFF
TRBV5-4	-	TRBJ1-1	-	TGTGCCAGCAGCTTGGTGGGGGAGAACACTGAAGCTTTCTTT	CASSLVGENTEAFF
TRBV6-1	-	TRBJ1-2	-	TGTGCCAGCATACCAGGAAGGAACTATGGCTACACCTTC	CASIPGRNYGYTF
TRBV28	once	TRBJ1-1	-	TGTGCCAGCAGCCGTTTGATAAACACTGAAGCTTTCTTT	CASSRLINTEAFF
TRBV5-4	-	TRBJ2-7	-	TGTGCCAGCAGCATCGACTCCTACGAGCAGTACTTC	CASSIDSYEQYF
TRBV11-2	-	TRBJ1-4	TRBD1	TGTGCCAGCAGCTTAGATGGGACAGTTAATGAAAAACTGTTTTTT	CASSLDGTVNEKLFF
TRBV5-4	-	TRBJ2-5	-	TGTGCCAGCAGCTTGGAGGGGATTCAGACCCAGTACTTC	CASSLEGIQTQYF
TRBV2	-	TRBJ1-1	-	TGTGCCAGCCTTCCGAGGATTAACACTGAAGCTTTCTTT	CASLPRINTEAFF
TRBV7-3	once	TRBJ2-5	TRBD1	TGTGCCAGCAGCTCTTTTCCGGGACAGGGTACCCCCCAGTACTTC	CASSSFPGQGTPQYF
TRBV11-2	-	TRBJ2-2	TRBD2	TGTGCCAGCAGCTCGGGACTAGCGGGAGGGTCGGGCACCGGGGAGCTGTTTTTT	CASSSGLAGGSGTGELFF
TRBV2	-	TRBJ2-7	TRBD1	TGTGCCAGTCGCCCAGGGACAGGGGCCCACGAGCAGTACTTC	CASRPGTGAHEQYF
TRBV2	-	TRBJ1-6	-	TGTGCCAGCAGTGCGGGTGCCTATAATTCACCCCTCCACTTT	CASSAGAYNSPLHF